This passage covers 3 T cell receptor beta chains from one sample sequenced in a study of blood T cell repertoires in COVID-19. Repertoires were generated with immunoSEQ multiplex PCR, while TCRdb's copy carries only in-frame clones and drops some. There are about 410,000 clones in the sample; 70% to 90% occur only once, and roughly 1.4% lies in the top ten. The sample consisted of peripheral blood. These receptors all stem from a woman in her twenties or thirties with active or convalescent COVID-19.

The CDR3 coding sequence is TGTGCCATCAGTGAGTTAGCGGGAGGTGGCAATGAGCAGTTCTTC. It yields the protein CAISELAGGGNEQFF. The J gene is TRBJ2-1, the V gene TRBV10-3; 10 bases are a match to TRBD2. The CDR3 contains 15 residues. V trimming: 1 base; J trimming: 6 bases; junction bases outside the gene matches: 3. Germline CDR1 reads ENHRY; CDR2 reads SYGVKD.

The chain carries TRBV3-1 (or the pseudogene TRBV3-2) and TRBJ1-6; D possibly corresponds to TRBD1 (6 bases). The CDR3 runs 17 residues. Per germline, CDR1 LGHDT and CDR2 YNNKEL (reference sequence). Trimming stripped 3 bases from V and 2 bases from J, with 14 bases between. The CDR3 region has the DNA TGTGCCAGCAGCCACGCCTCCAGGGGCCCCTATAATTCACCCCTCCACTTT. Residues: CASSHASRGPYNSPLHF.

The chain uses TRBV30 and TRBJ1-5; D is possibly TRBD1 (6 bases). The germline V gene has CDR1 GTSNPN and CDR2 SVGIG (reference sequence). The CDR3 consists of 17 residues. The V end lost 2 bases, the J end lost 5 bases, and 22 bases lay between the germline ends. CDR3 loop: CAWSRGRVRGGDQPQHF. For the CDR3, the DNA is TGTGCCTGGAGTCGGGGCCGAGTGAGGGGGGGAGATCAGCCCCAGCATTTT.